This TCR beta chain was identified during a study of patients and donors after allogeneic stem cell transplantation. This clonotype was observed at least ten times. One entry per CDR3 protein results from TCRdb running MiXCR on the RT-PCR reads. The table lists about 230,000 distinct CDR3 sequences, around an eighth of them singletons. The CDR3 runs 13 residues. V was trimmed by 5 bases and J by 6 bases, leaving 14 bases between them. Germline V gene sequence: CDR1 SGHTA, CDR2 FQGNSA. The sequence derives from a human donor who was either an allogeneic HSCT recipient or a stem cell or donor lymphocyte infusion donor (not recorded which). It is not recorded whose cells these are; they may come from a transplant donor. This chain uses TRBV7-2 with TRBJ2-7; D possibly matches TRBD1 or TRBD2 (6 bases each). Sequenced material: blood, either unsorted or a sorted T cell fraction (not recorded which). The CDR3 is CASSAGHHREQYF. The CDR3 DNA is TGTGCCAGCAGCGCGGGACATCATCGCGAGCAGTACTTC.